This T cell receptor (beta chain) was observed in a study of shared clonotypes between healthy human individuals. Whole-study findings and limits: Sharing across four donors was highest in naive CD4 (roughly 5%) and lowest in memory CD8 (about 0.4%). Sequencing of the sorted subsets was shown by rarefaction to be incomplete despite large depth.

Original processing notes: ImmunoSEQ output lacked quality scores and full-length reads, limiting matched filtering. Only in-frame clones appear in the TCRdb table, and some are missing; sequencing was by immunoSEQ multiplex PCR. The DNA was the basis for D and trimming; V, J and clone size are from that table. The sample lists fewer than 3 million clones, around 90% occurring once. Details on this clone: The antigen is not known.

CDR3 length equals 13 residues. V was shortened by 6 bases and J by 4 bases, with 15 bases between the two germline ends. Germline V gene data show CDR1 as SQVTM and CDR2 as ANQGSEA. Sequencing was performed on naive CD4+ T cells from PBMCs. Specified subset: CD45RA+ positively selected. This TCR came from a man aged 18 to 29 in good health. Some clones in this sample may be carry-over from other donors' samples. The chain carries TRBV29-1 and TRBJ1-2, with D uncertain. This chain's CDR3 is CSVGDEWSYGYTF. The CDR3 DNA follows: TGCAGCGTGGGTGACGAGTGGAGCTATGGCTACACCTTC.